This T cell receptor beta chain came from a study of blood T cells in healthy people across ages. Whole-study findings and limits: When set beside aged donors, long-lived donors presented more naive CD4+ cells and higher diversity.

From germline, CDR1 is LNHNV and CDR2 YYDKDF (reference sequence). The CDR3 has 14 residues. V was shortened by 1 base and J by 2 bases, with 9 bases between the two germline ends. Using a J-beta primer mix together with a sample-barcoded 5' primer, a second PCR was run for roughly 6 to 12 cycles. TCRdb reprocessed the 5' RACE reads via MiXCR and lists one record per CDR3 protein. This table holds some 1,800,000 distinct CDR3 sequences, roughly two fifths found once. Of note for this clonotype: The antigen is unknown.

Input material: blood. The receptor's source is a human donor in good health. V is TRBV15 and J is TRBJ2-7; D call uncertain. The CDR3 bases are TGTGCCACCAGCAGAGGAAACAGCGCCTACGAGCAGTACTTC. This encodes CATSRGNSAYEQYF.